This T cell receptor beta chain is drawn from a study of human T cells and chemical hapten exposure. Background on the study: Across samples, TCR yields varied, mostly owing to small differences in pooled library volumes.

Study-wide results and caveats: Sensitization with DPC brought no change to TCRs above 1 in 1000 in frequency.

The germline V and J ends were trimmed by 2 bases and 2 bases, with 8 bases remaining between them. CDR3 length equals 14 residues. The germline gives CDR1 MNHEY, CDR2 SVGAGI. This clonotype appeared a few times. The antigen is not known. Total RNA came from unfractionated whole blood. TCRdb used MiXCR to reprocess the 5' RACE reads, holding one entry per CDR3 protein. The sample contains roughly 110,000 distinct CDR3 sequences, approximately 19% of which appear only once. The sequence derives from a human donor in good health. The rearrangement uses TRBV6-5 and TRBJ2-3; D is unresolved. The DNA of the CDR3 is TGTGCCAGCAGTTACCTTGGACCCACAGATACGCAGTATTTT. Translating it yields CASSYLGPTDTQYF.